The source of this T cell receptor (beta chain) is a study of cytomegalovirus exposure and HLA in healthy donors. The PCR had 60 Vbeta and 13 Jbeta primers. Here immunoSEQ multiplex PCR was the method, and the copy in TCRdb shows in-frame clones only, minus some. Of around 94,000 clones in the sample, 60% to 85% are singletons; the top ten hold roughly 4.2%. General observations from the study: Reportedly, a later analysis found an Asian-associated ancestry cluster had fewer N-insertions than the roughly 700-donor mean. From TCR beta sequences, most subjects' HLA-A and HLA-B alleles were reportedly predicted accurately. Among the most significant clusters, several appeared linked to common viral pathogens in a later analysis.

In germline, CDR1 is LNHDA, CDR2 SQIVND (reference sequence). The CDR3 has 15 amino acids. Trimming at V came to 5 bases and at J to 3 bases, leaving 4 bases not matched to a gene. Comment on this clone: Its antigen is undetermined.

The specimen sequenced was PBMCs. The chain links TRBV19 to TRBJ1-4; 9 nucleotides line up with TRBD1. The receptor was isolated from a woman between 40 and 55 years old in good health and CMV-seropositive. CDR3 coding DNA: TGTGCCAGTAGTTCACAGGGGGCGGCTAATGAAAAACTGTTTTTT. Its translation is CASSSQGAANEKLFF.